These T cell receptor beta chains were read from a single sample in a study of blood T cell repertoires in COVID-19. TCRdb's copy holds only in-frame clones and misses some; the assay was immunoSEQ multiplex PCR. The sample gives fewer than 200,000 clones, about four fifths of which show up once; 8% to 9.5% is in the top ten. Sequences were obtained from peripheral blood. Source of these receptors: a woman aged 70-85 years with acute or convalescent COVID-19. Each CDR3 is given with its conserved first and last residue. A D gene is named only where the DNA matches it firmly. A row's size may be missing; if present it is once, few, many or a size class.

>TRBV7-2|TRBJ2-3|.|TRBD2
TGTGCCAGCAGCGTAGGACTAGCGGGAGGGGATACGCAGTATTTT
CASSVGLAGGDTQYF
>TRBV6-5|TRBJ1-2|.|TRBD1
TGTGCCAGCAGTCGGGACAGCTACCTCTATGGCTACACCTTC
CASSRDSYLYGYTF
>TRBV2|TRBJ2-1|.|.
TGTGCCAGGGACTTCGCGCAGGGGTCCGATGAGCAGTTCTTC
CARDFAQGSDEQFF
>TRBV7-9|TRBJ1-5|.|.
TGTGCCAGCAGCTTATCCCCAGGGCCCCAGCATTTT
CASSLSPGPQHF
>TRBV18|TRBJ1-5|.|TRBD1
TGTGCCAGCTCAGACGGGCAGGGGGCGCGTAGCAATCAGCCCCAGCATTTT
CASSDGQGARSNQPQHF
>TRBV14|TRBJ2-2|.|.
TGTGCCAGCAGCCTGGGACATTCGAACACCGGGGAGCTGTTTTTT
CASSLGHSNTGELFF
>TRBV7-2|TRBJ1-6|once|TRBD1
TGTGCCAGCAGCCCATCAGGGGGTACTTCACCCCTCCACTTT
CASSPSGGTSPLHF
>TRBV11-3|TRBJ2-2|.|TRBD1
TGTGCCAGCAGCTTGGGGACAGTGGCCGGGGAGCTGTTTTTT
CASSLGTVAGELFF
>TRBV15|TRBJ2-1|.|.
TGTGCCACCAGGGACTATTCCTCCTACAATGAGCAGTTCTTC
CATRDYSSYNEQFF
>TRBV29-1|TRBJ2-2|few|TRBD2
TGCAGCGTTTCAGTGGGGGGGTTTGGGACCGGGGAGCTGTTTTTT
CSVSVGGFGTGELFF
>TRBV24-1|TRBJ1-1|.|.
TGTGCCACCCGTGTTGGCTCTGAAGCTTTCTTT
CATRVGSEAFF
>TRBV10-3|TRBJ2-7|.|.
TGTGCCATCAGTGAGTCCAGGGGAGCCGGGTTATTTGACGAGCAGTACTTC
CAISESRGAGLFDEQYF
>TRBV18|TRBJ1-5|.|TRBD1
TGTGCCAGCTCACCCGACAGGGACAATCAGCCCCAGCATTTT
CASSPDRDNQPQHF
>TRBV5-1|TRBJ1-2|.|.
TGCGCCAGCAGCTTGGCCGGCAGGGAGGACTATGGCTACACCTTC
CASSLAGREDYGYTF
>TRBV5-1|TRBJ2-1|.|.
TGCGCCAGCAGCCTGAGAGTAAGCTCCTACAATGAGCAGTTCTTC
CASSLRVSSYNEQFF
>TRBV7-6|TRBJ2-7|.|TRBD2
TGTGCCAGCAGCTTTGGTGCGGGAGACTACGAGCAGTACTTC
CASSFGAGDYEQYF
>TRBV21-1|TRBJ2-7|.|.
TGTGCCAGCTACTACGAGCAGTACTTC
CASYYEQYF
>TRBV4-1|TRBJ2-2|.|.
TGCGCCAGCAGCCAAGAAGGGTTAGAGGACAGCTACACCGGGGAGCTGTTTTTT
CASSQEGLEDSYTGELFF